The source of this T cell receptor (beta chain) is a study of human T cells and chemical hapten exposure (dated by TCRdb to about 2021). Describing the broader study: For sensitization, 2% DPC in acetone was applied to a roughly 2 cm by roughly 2 cm area of upper inner arm skin. Patch testing was performed on the upper back with Finn chambers containing 0.01% DPC, and the patch tests were scored after 6 days according to International Contact Dermatitis Research Group standards. Blood for TCR sequencing was provided by twenty-nine alopecia patients at one to four time points (pre-sensitization, 2, 6 and 24 weeks). The study tracked peripheral blood TCR repertoire changes in vivo during primary and secondary sensitization to the hapten diphenylcyclopropenone (DPC) in alopecia patients. Libraries were pooled for sequencing, and variation in per-sample TCR yields was attributed mainly to small differences in library volumes within the pool. Blood was sampled from patients pre-sensitization (week 0) and at 2, 6 and about 24 weeks after DPC sensitization. Patients additionally received weekly therapeutic DPC doses to the scalp throughout the roughly 25-week study period. Most of the patients in the cohort were female, and the cohort covered alopecia areata with under or over 50% scalp involvement, alopecia totalis and alopecia universalis.

V ends up 6 bases short and J 7 bases short, with an unmatched junction base count of 12. Reading the germline V gene gives CDR1 SQVTM and CDR2 ANQGSEA. The CDR3 runs 14 residues from the cysteine to the phenylalanine. This entry keeps only the CDR3 DNA: 42 bases, framed from base 1. The table lists this clonotype with a few counts. Its target antigen remains unknown. No base qualities exist here, and no much larger clone lies one base off it. Read against the paper, the sample's time point label means: pre-sensitization, week 0. The label giving this sample's treatment or condition can be read as: therapeutic diphenylcyclopropenone sensitization with weekly scalp DPC. At each patch-test visit, blood was drawn before the patch test was applied. Patients were eligible if aged 18 to 70, diagnosed with alopecia and judged suitable for DPC therapy, and pregnant patients were excluded. Total RNA was extracted from unfractionated whole blood collected in Tempus Blood RNA tubes.

The library relied on RACE. Sequencing used a NextSeq 500. During library preparation, unique molecular identifiers were attached to individual cDNA molecules so that TCRs could be counted in a quantitative, reproducible way. For every blood RNA sample, sequencing covered both the TCR alpha and TCR beta chains. In the paper's pipeline: A median of roughly 99,000 TCRs per sample was observed, with a range of roughly 20,000 to 750,000. V, J and CDR3 annotation of the TCR reads was performed with the Decombinator software suite. For the PS versus PT1 abundance plots, all samples were subsampled to the same number of TCRs (28,000). Expanded TCRs were defined as absent before sensitization and observed at least eight times at the 2-week time point. TCRdb took the public reads, trimmed them with fastp at Q25, ran MiXCR for clone calling and kept in-frame beta chains. CDR3 protein sequences are deduplicated, and each keeps its most common genes and DNA. TCRdb, rather than the study authors, made the V and J calls. This sample comprises around 60,000 distinct CDR3 sequences, approximately 6.7% of them detected only once. The leading ten clones occupy approximately 1.6% of the sample.

General findings and caveats noted by the study authors: No change with DPC sensitization was found in the number of TCRs above 1 in 1000 frequency, and no evidence of global repertoire structure alterations was found. Repeated subsampling changed both the strength of the expansion versus patch-test correlation and the threshold at which the correlation became significant. A positive correlation was found between the number of PT1 expanded TCRs and patch test score, with significance reached at thresholds 8, 16 and 32 but not 4. Expanded TCRs formed significantly more large CDR3 similarity clusters than pre-sensitization or healthy control sets, consistent with antigen-driven responses. Because all patients had alopecia, a presumed autoimmune disease, the immune response of the patients might differ from that of healthy individuals.

This receptor was identified in a woman aged 25-40 years with alopecia areata. Some clones in this sample may be carry-over from other donors' samples. The chain is assembled from TRBV29-1 and TRBJ1-2, with 9 bases matching TRBD1. Sequenced material: whole blood, taken in connection with sensitization to the hapten diphenylcyclopropenone (DPC). Here the CDR3 is given as CSVMMTGGPGGYTF. In nucleotides, the sequence is TGCAGCGTGATGATGACAGGGGGGCCGGGTGGCTACACCTTC.